This is a list of T cell receptor beta chains from one sample in a study of blood T cell repertoires in COVID-19. The data were produced by immunoSEQ multiplex PCR, yet TCRdb's version contains in-frame clones alone and is incomplete. Of approximately 120,000 clones detected, roughly 84% appear once; the ten largest clones hold 6.5% to 8%. Sequencing input: peripheral blood. These TCRs come from a woman aged 45-65 years with acute or convalescent COVID-19. The CDR3 runs from the conserved cysteine through the conserved F or W. The size field is filled for only some rows; it gives once, few, many or a size class.

clone size: -
V gene: TRBV5-5
CDR3 protein: CASRRGQPNYNSPLHF

clone size: -
V gene: TRBV12-5
CDR3 protein: CASGHLRQETNEKLFF

clone size: -
V gene: TRBV4-1
CDR3 protein: CASSLSLVSNYGYTF

clone size: -
V gene: TRBV5-1
CDR3 protein: CASSSLQGVNSNTGELFF

clone size: once
V gene: TRBV7-2
CDR3 protein: CASSSDRHQPQHF

clone size: -
V gene: TRBV18
CDR3 protein: CASSPNGATNEKLFF

clone size: -
V gene: TRBV3-1/TRBV3-2
CDR3 protein: CASSLRAGEQFF

clone size: -
V gene: TRBV5-4
CDR3 protein: CASRPGGAGDTQYF

clone size: -
V gene: TRBV12-3/TRBV12-4
CDR3 protein: CASLSAGGGHAFF

clone size: -
V gene: TRBV14
CDR3 protein: CASSQDWRGGAQYF

clone size: -
V gene: TRBV20-1
CDR3 protein: CSASVGIGGEQYF

clone size: once
V gene: TRBV5-5
CDR3 protein: CASSYLDREDGQYF

clone size: -
V gene: TRBV20-1
CDR3 protein: CSASRGHNTGELFF

clone size: -
V gene: TRBV5-1
CDR3 protein: CASSPQGANNYGYTF

clone size: -
V gene: TRBV5-1
CDR3 protein: CASSPRLAGASGYF

clone size: -
V gene: TRBV7-9
CDR3 protein: CASSRAVGTENSPLHF

clone size: -
V gene: TRBV27
CDR3 protein: CASSSNRLSNQPQHF

clone size: -
V gene: TRBV6-1
CDR3 protein: CASSDGTTYEQYF

clone size: -
V gene: TRBV12-5
CDR3 protein: CASGRDSVQPQHF

clone size: -
V gene: TRBV30
CDR3 protein: CASSRGQNYGYTF

clone size: -
V gene: TRBV6-5
CDR3 protein: CAGRRPPNEKLFF

clone size: once
V gene: TRBV12-3/TRBV12-4
CDR3 protein: CASTLDLNTEAFF

clone size: -
V gene: TRBV5-1
CDR3 protein: CASSLAGGTGELFF

clone size: -
V gene: TRBV2
CDR3 protein: CASSEDPVGSGGADTQYF

clone size: -
V gene: TRBV15
CDR3 protein: CATSRDLTGDDGYTF

clone size: -
V gene: TRBV12-3/TRBV12-4
CDR3 protein: CASSMSEKLFF

clone size: once
V gene: TRBV7-6
CDR3 protein: CASSLGPAGRSSTDTQYF

clone size: -
V gene: TRBV28
CDR3 protein: CASSPQGARNTIYF

clone size: -
V gene: TRBV5-1
CDR3 protein: CASTRGANTEAFF

clone size: -
V gene: TRBV5-1
CDR3 protein: CASSLDRVADTQYF

clone size: -
V gene: TRBV9
CDR3 protein: CASSVGGTGGSYGYTF

clone size: -
V gene: TRBV7-2
CDR3 protein: CASSLDPGVTYGYTF

clone size: -
V gene: TRBV10-3
CDR3 protein: CATDTGQGYNEQFF

clone size: -
V gene: TRBV11-2
CDR3 protein: CASSSTGRDRENYGYTF

clone size: once
V gene: TRBV9
CDR3 protein: CASSVAAGEGSPLHF

clone size: -
V gene: TRBV6-6
CDR3 protein: CASCPARERETQYF

clone size: -
V gene: TRBV7-8
CDR3 protein: CASSLVSGELFF

clone size: -
V gene: TRBV12-3/TRBV12-4
CDR3 protein: CASRQGDYGYTF

clone size: -
V gene: TRBV27
CDR3 protein: CASSLGGWYNSPLHF

clone size: -
V gene: TRBV5-1
CDR3 protein: CASSQLQGASTDTQYF

clone size: -
V gene: TRBV4-1
CDR3 protein: CASSQEEGGQLDSPLHF

clone size: -
V gene: TRBV4-1
CDR3 protein: CASSQDARGMVEQFF

clone size: once
V gene: TRBV5-4
CDR3 protein: CASSLGAGDSMQYF

clone size: -
V gene: TRBV3-1/TRBV3-2
CDR3 protein: CASSQSGLAGYQETQYF

clone size: -
V gene: TRBV9
CDR3 protein: CASSAGAYNEQFF

clone size: -
V gene: TRBV5-6
CDR3 protein: CASSSRLGGGTEAFF